The sequence of this T cell receptor (beta chain) was determined in a study of memory CD4+ T cells and cytomegalovirus serostatus. Study-wide context: Healthy Belgian adult donors included several CMV-positive and 24 CMV-negative people. Study conclusions and caveats: About 40% of the roughly 160 known CMV-associated TCRbeta sequences appeared in CD4+ memory.

Single viable CD3+CD4+CD8-CD45RO+ cells were sorted as the memory CD4+ T cells. CD4+ T cells were isolated by positive magnetic selection. Authors' methods: Out-of-frame sequences were removed, leaving roughly 2.1 million distinct TCRbeta sequences. TCRdb keeps only in-frame clones here, not all; method: immunoSEQ multiplex PCR. V and J calls and clone size are as listed in that table; D and trimming were resolved from the DNA. The table includes around 63,000 clones, around 80% detected once. As for this clone: Its matching antigen is unknown.

Germline-derived CDR1 and CDR2 are MNHEY and SMNVEV (reference sequence). V lost 1 base and J 0 bases, leaving 13 bases between the germline ends. CDR3 length: 17 residues. This chain joins TRBV27 and TRBJ2-1; no reliable D call. This sequence originates from an adult in good health and CMV-seronegative. Some clones in this sample may be carry-over from other donors' samples. The sample consisted of memory CD4+ T cells from blood. The CDR3 region is CASSLYAVSVSYNEQFF. CDR3 in DNA: TGTGCCAGCAGTTTATATGCAGTGTCGGTCTCCTACAATGAGCAGTTCTTC.